This record looks at one TCR beta chain sequence and its context. Its target is unknown. The record originates from a study of T cell responses to AZD1222 COVID-19 vaccine. On the study more broadly: Pooling of second doses given at about 4 or about 12 weeks was done. Study-wide results and limits: Among vaccine-associated CD4 TCRs, coverage spanned spike, with dominance at 160-218 and 743-854. Repertoire collection took place solely once the T cell response had peaked. Clonal diversity may have been underestimated, and the donors were mostly white British, with more females than males.

The germline gives CDR1 LNHDA, CDR2 SQIVND (reference sequence). This CDR3 has 14 residues. V dropped 3 bases and J dropped 2; count of bases not matched to a gene: 1. Profiled with immunoSEQ multiplex PCR; TCRdb holds only in-frame clones, not every one. Among some 170,000 clones listed, around 94% were seen once. This receptor was identified in an adult in good health. The chain recombines TRBV19 with TRBJ1-2; 9 positions match TRBD1. Sequencing was performed on peripheral blood, taken on day 0 of AZD1222 vaccination. The CDR3 DNA follows: TGTGCCAGTAGTATCGGACAGGGGAACTATGGCTACACCTTC. It codes for CASSIGQGNYGYTF.